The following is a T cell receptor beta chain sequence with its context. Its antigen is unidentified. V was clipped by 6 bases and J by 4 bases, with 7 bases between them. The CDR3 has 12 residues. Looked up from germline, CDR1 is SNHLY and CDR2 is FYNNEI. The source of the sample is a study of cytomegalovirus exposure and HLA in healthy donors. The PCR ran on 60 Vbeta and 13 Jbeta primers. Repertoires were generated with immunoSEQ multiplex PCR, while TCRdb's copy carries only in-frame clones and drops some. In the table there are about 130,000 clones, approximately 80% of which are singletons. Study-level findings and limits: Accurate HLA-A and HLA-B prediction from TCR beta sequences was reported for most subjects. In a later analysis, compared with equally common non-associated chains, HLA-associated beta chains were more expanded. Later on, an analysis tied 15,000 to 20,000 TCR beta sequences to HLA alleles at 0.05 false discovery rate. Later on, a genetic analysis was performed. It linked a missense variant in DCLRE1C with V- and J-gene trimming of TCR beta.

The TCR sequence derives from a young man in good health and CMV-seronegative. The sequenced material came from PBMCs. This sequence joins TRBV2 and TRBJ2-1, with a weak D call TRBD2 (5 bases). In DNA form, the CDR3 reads TGTGCCAGCAGCGGGGAATACAATGAGCAGTTCTTC. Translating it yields CASSGEYNEQFF.